This T cell receptor (beta chain) stems from a study of high-grade serous ovarian cancer treatment subgroups. Trimming stripped 4 bases from V and 14 bases from J, with 13 bases between. Germline V CDR1 and CDR2: SGDLS, YYNGEE. The CDR3 is made up of 11 amino acids. Tumor tissue was taken before any definitive surgery or chemotherapy was given. Sequenced by immunoSEQ multiplex PCR; TCRdb stores in-frame clones only, minus some. The sample contains some 640 clones, less than 80% of which appear only once. The V call is TRBV9, the J call TRBJ2-1; D may be TRBD1 or TRBD2 (5 bases each). The sequencing input was tumor tissue. The TCR was taken from a human donor with high-grade serous ovarian cancer. CDR3: CASSPGTREFF. The CDR3 DNA reads as TGTGCCAGCAGCCCAGGGACCCGGGAGTTCTTC.